A single sample gave rise to the 7 T cell receptor beta chains below, sequenced in a study of blood T cells in healthy people across ages. Primers used in a second PCR of roughly 6 to 11 cycles were a sample-barcoded 5' primer and a J-beta primer mix. TCRdb processed the 5' RACE reads anew with MiXCR; each CDR3 protein has one entry. The table has 1.5 million to 2 million distinct CDR3 sequences, over 25% seen once; the top ten hold 7% to 9%. Sequencing used blood. These receptor sequences come from a woman in her twenties or thirties in good health.

This clonotype was recorded many times. This chain joins TRBV4-1 and TRBJ2-5; no clear D gene. V was clipped by 0 bases and J by 4 bases, with 12 bases between them. Germline V gene data show CDR1 as MGHRA and CDR2 as YSYEKL. CDR3 size: 15 residues. CDR3 coding DNA: TGCGCCAGCAGCCAAGATCCCGAGCAGCCAGAGACCCAGTACTTC. It encodes CASSQDPEQPETQYF.

The chain joins TRBV6-2 or TRBV6-3 to TRBJ1-1; unclear D gene. This CDR3 contains 14 residues. Per the germline V gene, CDR1 is MNHEY and CDR2 is SVGEGT. Trimming removed 8 bases at V and 1 base at J, with 14 bases between. Here the CDR3 DNA reads TGTGCCAGCGGTACTACTCAGGCGAACACTGAAGCTTTCTTT. Translated, it gives CASGTTQANTEAFF.

This chain links TRBV5-1 with TRBJ2-5; 9 bases agree with TRBD2. The CDR3 runs 17 residues. V dropped 3 bases and J dropped 5; count of bases not matched to a gene: 14. The germline V gene encodes CDR1 SGHRS and CDR2 YFSETQ. The CDR3 region is CASSYPGIAGERETQYF. The CDR3, as DNA: TGCGCCAGCAGCTACCCTGGAATAGCGGGAGAACGGGAGACCCAGTACTTC.

This clonotype has more than one count but fewer than ten. This chain connects TRBV2 to TRBJ1-1, with 10 bases that match TRBD1. The CDR3 extends over 15 amino acids. Trimming removed 6 bases from V and 5 bases from J; junction bases left unmatched: 9. Germline V CDR1 and CDR2: SNHLY, FYNNEI. CDR3 nucleotides: TGTGCCAGCAGCATACAACCGGGACAGGGGACTGAAGCTTTCTTT. It translates to CASSIQPGQGTEAFF.

The rearrangement uses TRBV7-2 and TRBJ1-6; TRBD1 matches at 7 bases. V trimming: 3 bases; J trimming: 9 bases; junction bases outside the gene matches: 5. Germline-derived CDR1 and CDR2 are SGHTA and FQGNSA. The CDR3 has 14 amino acids. The CDR3 is CASSFRQGFSPLHF. The DNA for the CDR3 is TGTGCCAGCAGCTTTCGACAGGGATTTTCACCCCTCCACTTT.

This clonotype was counted a single time. A much larger clone differs from this one at a single base, so this may be a read error. The J gene is TRBJ2-1, the V gene TRBV5-5; 9 nucleotides match TRBD2. Germline lookup yields CDR1 SGHKS and CDR2 YYEKEE (reference sequence). This CDR3 has 18 amino acids. DNA of the CDR3: TGTGCCAGCAGCTTAGCCAGCGGGGGGCTTCTTCCCTACAATGGGCAGTTCTTC. Protein: CASSLASGGLLPYNGQFF.

About this clonotype itself: The junction differs from germline at one of its ends, possibly a read error. This chain joins TRBV5-1 and TRBJ2-3; D is unclear. The CDR3 covers 13 residues. CDR1 and CDR2 (germline): SGHRS, YFSETQ. The CDR3 region is CASSLAGTDAQYF. As DNA, the CDR3 is TGCGCCAGCAGCTTGGCAGGCACAGATGCGCAGTATTTT.